The clone carrying this T cell receptor beta chain was counted a single time. These data originate in a study of a mutant IDH1 vaccine in newly diagnosed glioma. The overall study: Sex among treated patients split roughly 60% male, about 40% female; mean age was about 43 years.

Time point: baseline, week 1 (first vaccination visit). The treatment: pre-vaccination baseline after standard-of-care therapy. Astrocytomas that were new, WHO grade 3 or 4, IDH1-mutant and ATRX-lost were present in the donors. The method was immunoSEQ multiplex PCR; TCRdb's version includes in-frame clones alone and lacks a portion of them. The sample contains tens of thousands of clones, over 70% of which appear only once. Germline values: CDR1 LGHNT, CDR2 FRNRAP. Trimming shortened V by 2 bases and J by 6 bases, and 4 bases separated the two germline ends. This CDR3 spans 12 amino acids. The receptor's source is a middle-aged man with glioma. Some clones in this sample may be carry-over from other donors' samples. The chain joins TRBV12-5 to TRBJ2-2; D unresolved. Sequencing used PBMCs, obtained from a glioma patient treated with radiotherapy, temozolomide or both. The CDR3 reads CASGLYSGELFF. CDR3 DNA: TGTGCTAGTGGTTTGTATTCCGGGGAGCTGTTTTTT.